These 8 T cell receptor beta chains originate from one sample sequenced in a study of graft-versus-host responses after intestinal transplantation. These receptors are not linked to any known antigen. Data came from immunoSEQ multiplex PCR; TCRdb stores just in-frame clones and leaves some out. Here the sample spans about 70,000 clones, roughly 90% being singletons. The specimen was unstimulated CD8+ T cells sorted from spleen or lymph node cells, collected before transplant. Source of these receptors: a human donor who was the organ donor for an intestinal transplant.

The CDR3 loop reads CASSTPGVSGNTIYF. As DNA, the CDR3 is TGCGCCAGCAGCACCCCCGGGGTCTCTGGAAACACCATATATTTT. The chain combines TRBV4-1 with TRBJ1-3, with no clear D. The CDR3 runs to 15 residues. V dropped 5 bases and J dropped 0 bases, with 11 bases sitting between them. The germline CDR1 and CDR2 sequences are MGHRA and YSYEKL.

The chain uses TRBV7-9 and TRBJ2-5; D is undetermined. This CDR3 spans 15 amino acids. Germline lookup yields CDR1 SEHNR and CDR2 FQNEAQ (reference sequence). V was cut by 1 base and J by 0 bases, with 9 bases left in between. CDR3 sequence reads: CASSLEVQYQETQYF. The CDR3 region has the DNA TGTGCCAGCAGCTTAGAAGTACAGTACCAAGAGACCCAGTACTTC.

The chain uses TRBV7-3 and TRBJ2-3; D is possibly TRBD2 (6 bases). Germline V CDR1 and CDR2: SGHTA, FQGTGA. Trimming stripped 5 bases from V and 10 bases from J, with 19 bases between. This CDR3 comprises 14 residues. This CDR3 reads CASSPPEAREAQYF. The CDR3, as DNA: TGTGCCAGCAGCCCCCCGGAGGCGCGGGAAGCGCAGTATTTT.

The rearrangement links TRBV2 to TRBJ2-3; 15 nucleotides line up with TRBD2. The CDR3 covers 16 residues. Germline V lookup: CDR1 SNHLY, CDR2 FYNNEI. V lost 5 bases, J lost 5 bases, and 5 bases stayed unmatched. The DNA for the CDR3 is TGTGCCAGCAGTACAGGACTAGCGGGGGGGTTAGATACGCAGTATTTT. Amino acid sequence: CASSTGLAGGLDTQYF. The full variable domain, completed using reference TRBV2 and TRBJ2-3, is EPEVTQTPSHQVTQMGQEVILRCVPISNHLYFYWYRQILGQKVEFLVSFYNNEISEKSEIFDDQFSVERPDGSNFTLKIRSTKLEDSAMYFCASSTGLAGGLDTQYFGPGTRLTVL.

The chain's CDR3 is CASSYRAGEGEKLFF. The CDR3 nucleotides are TGCGCCAGCTCTTATCGGGCAGGGGAGGGTGAAAAACTGTTTTTT. The chain recombines TRBV4-1 with TRBJ1-4; a possible D gene is TRBD1 (6 bases). V dropped 8 bases and J dropped 7 bases, with 20 bases sitting between them. Germline-derived CDR1 and CDR2 are MGHRA and YSYEKL. The CDR3 consists of 15 residues.

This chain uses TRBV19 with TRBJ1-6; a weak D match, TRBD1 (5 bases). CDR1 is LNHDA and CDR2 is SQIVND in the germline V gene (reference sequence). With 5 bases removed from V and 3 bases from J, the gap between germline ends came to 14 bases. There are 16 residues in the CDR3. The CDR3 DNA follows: TGTGCCAGTAGTCATGGGAGGGGCGTCTATAATTCACCCCTCCACTTT. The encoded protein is CASSHGRGVYNSPLHF. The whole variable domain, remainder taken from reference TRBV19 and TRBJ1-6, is DGGITQSPKYLFRKEGQNVTLSCEQNLNHDAMYWYRQDPGQGLRLIYYSQIVNDFQKGDIAEGYSVSREKKESFPLTVTSAQKNPTAFYLCASSHGRGVYNSPLHFGNGTRLTVT.

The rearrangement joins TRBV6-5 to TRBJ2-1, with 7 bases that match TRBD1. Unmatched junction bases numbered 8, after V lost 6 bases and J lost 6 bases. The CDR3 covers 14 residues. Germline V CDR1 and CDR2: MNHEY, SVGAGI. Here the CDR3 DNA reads TGTGCCAGCAGCCTGACAGGGTACTTCAATGAGCAGTTCTTC. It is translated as CASSLTGYFNEQFF.

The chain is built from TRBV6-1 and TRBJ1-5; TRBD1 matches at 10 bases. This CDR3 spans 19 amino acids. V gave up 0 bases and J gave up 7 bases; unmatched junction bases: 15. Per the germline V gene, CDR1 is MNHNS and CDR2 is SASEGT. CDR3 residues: CASSEASRRDRGRGQPQHF. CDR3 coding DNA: TGTGCCAGCAGTGAAGCGTCAAGGCGAGACAGGGGGCGTGGGCAGCCCCAGCATTTT.